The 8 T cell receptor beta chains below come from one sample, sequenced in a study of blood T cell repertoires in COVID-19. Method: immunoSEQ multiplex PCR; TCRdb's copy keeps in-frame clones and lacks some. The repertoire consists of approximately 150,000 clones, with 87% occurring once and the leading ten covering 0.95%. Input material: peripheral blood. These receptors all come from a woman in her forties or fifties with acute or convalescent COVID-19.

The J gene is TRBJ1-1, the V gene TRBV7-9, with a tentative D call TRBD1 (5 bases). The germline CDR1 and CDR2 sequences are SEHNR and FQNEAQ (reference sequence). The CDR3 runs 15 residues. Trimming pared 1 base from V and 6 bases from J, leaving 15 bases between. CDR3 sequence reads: CASSLGRGGSPEAFF. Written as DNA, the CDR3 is TGTGCCAGCAGCTTAGGGAGGGGTGGGAGCCCTGAAGCTTTCTTT.

CDR3 sequence (DNA): TGCGCCAGCAGCCCAAGACTAGAAGGAGGAAACATTCAGTACTTC. Translated, it gives CASSPRLEGGNIQYF. This sequence joins TRBV5-1 and TRBJ2-4; tentatively, D is TRBD2 (6 bases). The CDR3 is 15 amino acids. With 4 bases removed from V and 6 bases from J, the gap between germline ends came to 17 bases. Germline-derived CDR1 and CDR2 are SGHRS and YFSETQ.

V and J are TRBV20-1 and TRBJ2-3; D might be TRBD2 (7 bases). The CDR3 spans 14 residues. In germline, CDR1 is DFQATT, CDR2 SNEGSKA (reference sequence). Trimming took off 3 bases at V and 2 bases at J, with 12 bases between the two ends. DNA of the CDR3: TGCAGTGCTAGTTACGGGGGGCCCACAGATACGCAGTATTTT. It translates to CSASYGGPTDTQYF.

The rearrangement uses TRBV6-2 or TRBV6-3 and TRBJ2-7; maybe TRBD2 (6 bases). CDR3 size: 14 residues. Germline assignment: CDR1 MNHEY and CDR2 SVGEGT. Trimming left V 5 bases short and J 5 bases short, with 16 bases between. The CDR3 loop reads CASSRGLTPDEQYF. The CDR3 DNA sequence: TGTGCCAGCAGTAGGGGACTGACCCCTGACGAGCAGTACTTC.

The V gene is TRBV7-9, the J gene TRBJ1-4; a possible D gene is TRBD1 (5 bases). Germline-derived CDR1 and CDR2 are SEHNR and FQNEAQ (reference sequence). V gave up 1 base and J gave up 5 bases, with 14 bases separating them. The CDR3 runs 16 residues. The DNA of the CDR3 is TGTGCCAGCAGCTTAGAAAGGGGAGGGTGGAATGAAAAACTGTTTTTT. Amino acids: CASSLERGGWNEKLFF.

DNA of the CDR3: TGTGCCAGTAGTCTCCCGGGGAGGGGTCCCGAAGCTTTCTTT. Its protein is CASSLPGRGPEAFF. The chain links TRBV19 to TRBJ1-1, with a possible D match to TRBD1 (5 bases). The V end was cut by 5 bases, the J end by 8 bases, with 18 bases between. This CDR3 is 14 amino acids long. Germline lookup yields CDR1 LNHDA and CDR2 SQIVND (reference sequence).

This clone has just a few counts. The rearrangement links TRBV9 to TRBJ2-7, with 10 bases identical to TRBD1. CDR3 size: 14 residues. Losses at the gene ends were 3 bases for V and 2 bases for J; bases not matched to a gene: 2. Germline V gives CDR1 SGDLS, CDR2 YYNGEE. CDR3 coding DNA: TGTGCCAGCAGCGGGACAGGGGGTCCCTACGAGCAGTACTTC. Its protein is CASSGTGGPYEQYF.

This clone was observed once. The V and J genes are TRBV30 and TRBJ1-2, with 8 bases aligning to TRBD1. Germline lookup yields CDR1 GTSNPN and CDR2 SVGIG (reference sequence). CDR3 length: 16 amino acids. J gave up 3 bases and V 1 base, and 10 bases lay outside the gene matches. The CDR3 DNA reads TGTGCCTGGAGTGATACATCGGGACAGGCTTACTATGGCTACACCTTC. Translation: CAWSDTSGQAYYGYTF.